The 27 T cell receptor beta chains given below trace back to one sample, sequenced in a study of OX40 agonist ivuxolimab in advanced cancers. Here immunoSEQ multiplex PCR was the method, and the copy in TCRdb shows in-frame clones only, minus some. Of about 46,000 clones in the sample, more than 75% were seen once. Sequences were derived from CD4+ or CD8+ T cells sorted from blood, sampled in a trial of the OX40 agonist ivuxolimab. These receptors originate from an adult with an advanced solid tumor such as melanoma, head and neck, liver or kidney cancer.

The chain joins TRBV10-3 to TRBJ2-2; D remains ambiguous. The CDR3 runs 14 residues. V dropped 8 bases and J dropped 1 base, with 11 bases sitting between them. Looked up from germline, CDR1 is ENHRY and CDR2 is SYGVKD. CDR3: CAIGGAGNTGELFF. The CDR3 DNA follows: TGTGCCATCGGCGGTGCAGGGAACACCGGGGAGCTGTTTTTT.

This chain uses TRBV27 with TRBJ1-6, with TRBD1 matching over 8 bases. Germline CDR1 MNHEY, CDR2 SMNVEV (reference sequence). J gave up 0 bases and V 0 bases, and 4 bases lay outside the gene matches. The CDR3 is made up of 18 amino acids. CDR3 sequence (DNA): TGTGCCAGCAGTTTATCGGGGACAGGATTCTCCTATAATTCACCCCTCCACTTT. Encoded protein: CASSLSGTGFSYNSPLHF.

V usage is TRBV4-1 and J usage is TRBJ2-7, with unresolved D. V was cut by 1 base and J by 3 bases, with 7 bases left in between. The CDR3 spans 13 residues. CDR1 MGHRA and CDR2 YSYEKL come from the germline V gene. The CDR3, as DNA: TGCGCCAGCAGCCAAGGGCTGATCTACGAGCAGTACTTC. Protein: CASSQGLIYEQYF.

The chain links TRBV2 to TRBJ1-1, with a weak D call TRBD1 (6 bases). Germline values: CDR1 SNHLY, CDR2 FYNNEI. The CDR3 is 13 residues long. V dropped 6 bases and J dropped 1 base, with 9 bases sitting between them. The CDR3 coding sequence is TGTGCCAGCAGGTGGGGGCGGAACACTGAAGCTTTCTTT. Its translation is CASRWGRNTEAFF.

The V gene is TRBV10-1, the J gene TRBJ2-2; 9 bases line up with TRBD2. Germline CDR1 and CDR2: WNHNN and SYGVQD (reference sequence). Trimming took 10 bases from V and 1 from J; bases not matched to a gene: 4. The CDR3 has 14 residues. CDR3 residues: CATTSGRNTGELFF. Here the CDR3 DNA reads TGCGCCACCACTAGCGGGCGGAACACCGGGGAGCTGTTTTTT.

The sample holds one count of this clone. The J gene is TRBJ1-2, the V gene TRBV5-4; maybe TRBD1 (5 bases). Germline V lookup: CDR1 SGHNT, CDR2 YYREEE (reference sequence). V was shortened by 0 bases and J by 1 base, with 16 bases between the two germline ends. The CDR3 sequence is 17 residues long. Here the CDR3 DNA reads TGTGCCAGCAGCTTGGTAGGCCAGGGAATGTTTAACTATGGCTACACCTTC. This translates into CASSLVGQGMFNYGYTF. Full variable domain (remainder filled in from reference TRBV5-4 and TRBJ1-2): ETGVTQSPTHLIKTRGQQVTLRCSSQSGHNTVSWYQQALGQGPQFIFQYYREEENGRGNFPPRFSGLQFPNYSSELNVNALELDDSALYLCASSLVGQGMFNYGYTFGSGTRLTVV.

This clone has just one count. This chain uses TRBV7-2 with TRBJ1-2, with 9 bases that match TRBD1. This CDR3 is 14 amino acids long. V dropped 4 bases and J dropped 8; count of bases not matched to a gene: 8. Germline V gene sequence: CDR1 SGHTA, CDR2 FQGNSA. The CDR3 DNA sequence: TGTGCCAGCAGCTACCTGGACAGGGGTAACGGCTACACCTTC. This translates into CASSYLDRGNGYTF.

The CDR3 spells CASIEPSGGKAPLHF. The CDR3 DNA follows: TGTGCCAGCATCGAACCTTCAGGGGGCAAGGCACCCCTCCACTTT. The V and J genes are TRBV2 and TRBJ1-6; 8 bases are shared with TRBD1. The germline gives CDR1 SNHLY, CDR2 FYNNEI. The CDR3 sequence is 15 residues long. The V and J ends lost 7 bases and 11 bases, in that order; junction bases with no gene match: 13.

The rearrangement uses TRBV18 and TRBJ2-7; weak D call: TRBD1 (6 bases). This CDR3 has 15 residues. The V end lost 4 bases, the J end lost 0 bases, and 13 bases lay between the germline ends. The germline gives CDR1 KGHSH, CDR2 LQKENI. CDR3 loop: CASSRIRDNSYEQYF. As DNA, the CDR3 is TGTGCCAGCTCACGAATTAGGGACAACTCCTACGAGCAGTACTTC.

The chain links TRBV27 to TRBJ1-2, with TRBD1 as a possible D gene (5 bases). The CDR3 contains 12 residues. CDR1 MNHEY and CDR2 SMNVEV come from the germline V gene (reference sequence). Trimming took 5 bases from V and 7 from J, leaving 11 bases between them. CDR3 in DNA: TGTGCCAGCAGTCGGGGAGGGACTGGCTACACCTTC. Protein: CASSRGGTGYTF.

This chain uses TRBV7-6 with TRBJ2-1; 8 bases fit TRBD2. The length of the CDR3 is 16 residues. CDR1 and CDR2 (germline): SGHVS, FNYEAQ. V gave up 5 bases and J gave up 2 bases; unmatched junction bases: 8. The CDR3 is CASSLGGAVAYNEQFF. In nucleotides, the CDR3 is TGTGCCAGCAGCCTCGGGGGGGCCGTCGCCTACAATGAGCAGTTCTTC. The full variable domain, with the rest looked up from reference TRBV7-6 and TRBJ2-1, is GAGVSQSPRYKVTKRGQDVALRCDPISGHVSLYWYRQALGQGPEFLTYFNYEAQQDKSGLPNDRFSAERPEGSISTLTIQRTEQRDSAMYRCASSLGGAVAYNEQFFGPGTRLTVL.

V is TRBV7-9 and J is TRBJ2-1; D perhaps matches TRBD2 (5 bases). The CDR3 length is 14 residues. Germline CDR1 SEHNR, CDR2 FQNEAQ (reference sequence). Trimming shortened V by 5 bases and J by 8 bases, and 16 bases separated the two germline ends. The CDR3 is CASSLVALVDEQFF. DNA for the CDR3: TGTGCCAGCAGCCTCGTAGCGCTCGTGGATGAGCAGTTCTTC.

The chain joins TRBV4-1 to TRBJ1-1; D may be TRBD1 (6 bases). This CDR3 comprises 16 residues. Trimming removed 2 bases at V and 0 bases at J, with 13 bases between. Germline assignment: CDR1 MGHRA and CDR2 YSYEKL. DNA for the CDR3: TGCGCCAGCAGCCAAAGACAGGTAACCTTGAACACTGAAGCTTTCTTT. This codes for CASSQRQVTLNTEAFF.

This chain joins TRBV6-1 and TRBJ1-2; D gene ambiguous. Trimming stripped 6 bases from V and 6 bases from J, with 14 bases between. The germline gives CDR1 MNHNS, CDR2 SASEGT. CDR3 length: 13 residues. CDR3 DNA sequence: TGTGCCAGCAGATTCCGGCTGTCGGATGGCTACACCTTC. It encodes CASRFRLSDGYTF.

The V call is TRBV10-3, the J call TRBJ2-2; D unresolved. This CDR3 has 16 residues. Germline-derived CDR1 and CDR2 are ENHRY and SYGVKD. The V end lost 5 bases, the J end lost 1 base, and 14 bases lay between the germline ends. The CDR3 coding sequence is TGTGCCATCAGTCACCAAGGGTCTTGGAACACCGGGGAGCTGTTTTTT. Encoded protein: CAISHQGSWNTGELFF.

The chain uses TRBV6-1 and TRBJ2-3; D unresolved. CDR3 size: 16 residues. Trimming shortened V by 2 bases and J by 3 bases, and 15 bases separated the two germline ends. Looked up from germline, CDR1 is MNHNS and CDR2 is SASEGT. CDR3 DNA: TGTGCCAGCAGTGAAAGGTCAGGAGCTAGGACAGATACGCAGTATTTT. It codes for CASSERSGARTDTQYF.

The chain uses TRBV6-5 and TRBJ2-7; possibly TRBD2 for D (5 bases). The CDR3 length is 14 residues. V lost 6 bases and J 4 bases, leaving 16 bases between the germline ends. CDR1 is MNHEY, CDR2 SVGAGI, per germline. In nucleotides, the CDR3 is TGTGCCAGCAGGCCACGGACTCCCCAGTACGAGCAGTACTTC. It translates to CASRPRTPQYEQYF.

The chain carries TRBV19 and TRBJ2-7; no reliable D call. The V end lost 1 base, the J end lost 0 bases, and 4 bases lay between the germline ends. Germline CDR1 and CDR2: LNHDA and SQIVND (reference sequence). This CDR3 is built from 13 residues. The CDR3 bases are TGTGCCAGTAGTATAGGCTTCTCCTACGAGCAGTACTTC. This sequence encodes CASSIGFSYEQYF. The full variable domain, its missing parts supplied by reference TRBV19 and TRBJ2-7, is DGGITQSPKYLFRKEGQNVTLSCEQNLNHDAMYWYRQDPGQGLRLIYYSQIVNDFQKGDIAEGYSVSREKKESFPLTVTSAQKNPTAFYLCASSIGFSYEQYFGPGTRLTVT.

This clone showed up just a few times. The chain carries TRBV7-6 and TRBJ2-1, with D perhaps TRBD1 (6 bases). Looked up from germline, CDR1 is SGHVS and CDR2 is FNYEAQ. The germline V and J ends were trimmed by 2 bases and 8 bases, with 22 bases remaining between them. CDR3 length: 17 residues. In nucleotides, the CDR3 is TGTGCCAGCAGCTTAATCTGGGGGCCGGATGGTAGGGATGAGCAGTTCTTC. Encoded protein: CASSLIWGPDGRDEQFF.

The chain is built from TRBV5-6 and TRBJ2-7; D may match TRBD1 or TRBD2 (5 bases each). V gave up 2 bases and J gave up 3 bases, with 15 bases separating them. The CDR3 contains 15 residues. Germline lookup yields CDR1 SGHDT and CDR2 YYEEEE. CDR3 DNA sequence: TGTGCCAGCAGCTTTGGACGTGCAGGGAGCTACGAGCAGTACTTC. Translated, it gives CASSFGRAGSYEQYF.

The rearrangement uses TRBV6-5 and TRBJ1-2; 7 bases map to TRBD1. The CDR3 loop spans 15 amino acids. The V segment lost 4 bases and the J segment 5 bases; nucleotides outside the gene matches: 10. Germline V gives CDR1 MNHEY, CDR2 SVGAGI. CDR3: CASSSTRGGTYGYTF. Here the CDR3 DNA reads TGTGCCAGCAGTTCCACCAGAGGGGGCACTTATGGCTACACCTTC.

The chain joins TRBV4-3 to TRBJ2-7; TRBD2 is a possible D gene (6 bases). Per the germline V gene, CDR1 is LGHNA and CDR2 is YSLEER. CDR3 length equals 15 residues. Trimming took off 0 bases at V and 2 bases at J, with 11 bases between the two ends. The CDR3 spells CASSQDRAGPYEQYF. Here the CDR3 DNA reads TGCGCCAGCAGCCAAGATCGGGCGGGACCCTACGAGCAGTACTTC.

The V gene is TRBV6-5, the J gene TRBJ2-3; 10 nucleotides agree with TRBD1. The CDR3 spans 14 residues. The germline V gene has CDR1 MNHEY and CDR2 SVGAGI. The junction had 8 bases not matched to a gene; V was cut back by 4 bases and J by 10 bases. The CDR3 protein is CASSWSDRGIPQYF. The DNA of the CDR3 is TGTGCCAGCAGTTGGTCGGACAGGGGGATCCCGCAGTATTTT.

CDR3 in amino acids: CASSLGRGDQQYF. The CDR3 coding sequence is TGTGCCAGCAGCTTGGGTAGGGGGGATCAGCAGTACTTC. The J gene is TRBJ2-7, the V gene TRBV11-2; D tentatively fits TRBD1 or TRBD2 (6 bases each). The CDR3 spans 13 residues. CDR1 is SGHAT and CDR2 is FQNNGV in the germline V gene. V lost 3 bases, J lost 8 bases, and 14 bases lay in between.

This sequence joins TRBV5-4 and TRBJ2-7, with 13 bases identical to TRBD2. Germline V CDR1 and CDR2: SGHNT, YYREEE (reference sequence). J was trimmed by 0 bases and V by 4 bases; bases with no gene match: 4. The CDR3 has 16 residues. The CDR3 protein is CASSIGLAGVSYEQYF. CDR3 sequence (DNA): TGTGCCAGCAGCATAGGACTAGCGGGAGTCTCCTACGAGCAGTACTTC. The full variable domain, in which reference TRBV5-4 and TRBJ2-7 provide the parts outside the CDR3, is ETGVTQSPTHLIKTRGQQVTLRCSSQSGHNTVSWYQQALGQGPQFIFQYYREEENGRGNFPPRFSGLQFPNYSSELNVNALELDDSALYLCASSIGLAGVSYEQYFGPGTRLTVT.

The chain uses TRBV5-1 and TRBJ2-7; D gene unclear. V was clipped by 2 bases and J by 7 bases, with 7 bases between them. CDR3 length equals 11 residues. CDR1 is SGHRS and CDR2 is YFSETQ in the germline V gene. DNA for the CDR3: TGCGCCAGCAGCTTAGGACCGGAGCAGTACTTC. Amino acid sequence: CASSLGPEQYF.

J is TRBJ1-6 and V is TRBV2; D unclear. The V end was cut by 4 bases, the J end by 7 bases, with 20 bases between. CDR1 and CDR2 (germline): SNHLY, FYNNEI. The CDR3 totals 17 residues. CDR3 sequence reads: CASSGPSVDGLNSPLHF. CDR3 nucleotide sequence: TGTGCCAGCAGTGGACCCTCTGTGGACGGACTGAATTCACCCCTCCACTTT.